The clone carrying this TCR beta chain is a singleton in its sample. What it binds is unknown. These data originate in a study of cytomegalovirus exposure and HLA in healthy donors. Germline assignment: CDR1 SGHRS and CDR2 YFSETQ. The V end lost 2 bases, the J end lost 5 bases, and 15 bases lay between the germline ends. This CDR3 region has 15 residues. Study observations and caveats: Among immune exposure information, only CMV serostatus was available. Later analysis suggested links between common viral pathogens and several top significant clusters.

60 Vbeta and 13 Jbeta primers were used in PCR. The assay was immunoSEQ multiplex PCR, and TCRdb's table has in-frame clones only and misses some. The data show more than 95,000 clones, around 77% seen once. Sample: PBMCs. The clonotype comes from a woman aged 40 to 50 in good health and CMV-seropositive. This chain links TRBV5-1 with TRBJ2-3; possibly TRBD1 for D (6 bases). CDR3 amino acids: CASSLQGLLKDTQYF. The CDR3 nucleotides read TGCGCCAGCAGCTTACAGGGCCTTCTTAAAGATACGCAGTATTTT.